The 18 T cell receptor beta chains below all came from one sample that was sequenced in a study of sequential checkpoint blockade in melanoma. Assay used: immunoSEQ multiplex PCR; TCRdb lists only in-frame clones, some missing. This sample has 12,000 or so clones; 82% occur once, and the top ten carry roughly 7.5%. Treatment: randomized to nivolumab then ipilimumab (arm A) or the reverse (arm B). The starting material was CD8+ T cells sorted from blood (inferred from file names), obtained from a patient given nivolumab and ipilimumab in sequence. These receptors all stem from a human donor with melanoma.

The rearrangement joins TRBV5-4 to TRBJ1-2, with TRBD1 matching 7 bases. The length of the CDR3 is 16 residues. Trimming removed 0 bases from V and 0 bases from J; junction bases left unmatched: 5. Germline V lookup: CDR1 SGHNT, CDR2 YYREEE (reference sequence). The CDR3 sequence is CASSLAGTVANYGYTF. The CDR3 bases are TGTGCCAGCAGCTTGGCCGGGACAGTGGCTAACTATGGCTACACCTTC.

The genes are TRBV5-1 and TRBJ1-2, with D perhaps TRBD1 (5 bases). The CDR3 loop spans 16 amino acids. CDR1 and CDR2 (germline): SGHRS, YFSETQ. Trimming left V 3 bases short and J 6 bases short, with 21 bases between. DNA for the CDR3: TGCGCCAGCAGCTCCTATTCCTTTGTGACAGTTGATGGCTACACCTTC. Amino acids: CASSSYSFVTVDGYTF.

The gene calls are TRBV6-5 and TRBJ2-7, with 8 bases aligning to TRBD1. This CDR3 comprises 15 residues. Per the germline V gene, CDR1 is MNHEY and CDR2 is SVGAGI. V gave up 5 bases and J gave up 1 base; unmatched junction bases: 7. DNA of the CDR3: TGTGCCAGCAGTCTCGGACAGGGTCGGTCCTACGAGCAGTACTTC. Translating it yields CASSLGQGRSYEQYF.

This clone has just a few counts. The chain is built from TRBV27 and TRBJ2-3; 10 positions match TRBD1. CDR3 length equals 16 residues. V trimming: 4 bases; J trimming: 2 bases; junction bases outside the gene matches: 6. The germline gives CDR1 MNHEY, CDR2 SMNVEV (reference sequence). In nucleotides, the CDR3 is TGTGCCAGCAGTTGGTTGGGACAGGGGCCCACAGATACGCAGTATTTT. The encoded protein is CASSWLGQGPTDTQYF.

The chain couples TRBV27 to TRBJ1-1, with 9 bases lining up with TRBD1. Germline values: CDR1 MNHEY, CDR2 SMNVEV (reference sequence). This CDR3 region has 15 residues. V was pared by 4 bases and J by 3 bases, with 6 bases of the junction left unmatched. The CDR3 DNA reads as TGTGCCAGCAGTTCCCGGACAGGGGTTCACACTGAAGCTTTCTTT. It encodes CASSSRTGVHTEAFF.

A single count supports this clone. The DNA of the CDR3 is TGTGCCAGCAGCGTAGCCCCTCTAATCGGTGAGCAGTTCTTC. Translating gives CASSVAPLIGEQFF. The genes are TRBV9 and TRBJ2-1; D is ambiguous. This CDR3 region has 14 residues. Germline V gene lookup returns CDR1 SGDLS and CDR2 YYNGEE. V lost 0 bases and J lost 9, with 13 bases in between. The full variable domain, rest sourced from reference TRBV9 and TRBJ2-1, is DSGVTQTPKHLITATGQRVTLRCSPRSGDLSVYWYQQSLDQGLQFLIQYYNGEERAKGNILERFSAQQFPDLHSELNLSSLELGDSALYFCASSVAPLIGEQFFGPGTRLTVL.

The V call is TRBV27, the J call TRBJ1-1; D is unresolved. Trimming cost V 5 bases and J 0 bases, with 7 bases left between them. The length of the CDR3 is 13 residues. Per the germline V gene, CDR1 is MNHEY and CDR2 is SMNVEV (reference sequence). The CDR3 nucleotides read TGTGCCAGCAGTCCGCAGGTGAACACTGAAGCTTTCTTT. It specifies CASSPQVNTEAFF.

The CDR3 sequence: CASRPDGTYNEQFF. The CDR3 DNA is TGTGCCAGCAGACCCGACGGGACCTACAATGAGCAGTTCTTC. The chain is built from TRBV28 and TRBJ2-1; the D gene is possibly TRBD2 (5 bases). This CDR3 region has 14 residues. Germline V gene data show CDR1 as MDHEN and CDR2 as SYDVKM. V was trimmed by 6 bases and J by 2 bases, leaving 11 bases between them.

This clone was observed a single time. This chain uses TRBV4-2 with TRBJ2-1; weak D call: TRBD1 (6 bases). CDR3 length: 15 residues. CDR1 is LGHNA and CDR2 is YNFKEQ in the germline V gene. Trimming stripped 1 base from V and 6 bases from J, with 13 bases between. DNA for the CDR3: TGTGCCAGCAGCCAAGCGTGGACAGTCCTCAATGAGCAGTTCTTC. It translates to CASSQAWTVLNEQFF.

The rearrangement uses TRBV4-1 and TRBJ2-3; 10 bases align to TRBD2. The V segment lost 1 base and the J segment 6 bases; nucleotides outside the gene matches: 7. The CDR3 spans 16 residues. Germline V gene data show CDR1 as MGHRA and CDR2 as YSYEKL. CDR3 sequence reads: CASSQGRGSGGDTQYF. The CDR3 nucleotides read TGCGCCAGCAGCCAAGGCCGAGGTAGCGGGGGGGATACGCAGTATTTT.

The rearrangement joins TRBV6-5 to TRBJ2-7; 7 bases are shared with TRBD1. CDR1 and CDR2 (germline): MNHEY, SVGAGI. The CDR3 is 13 amino acids. J lost 2 bases, V lost 7 bases, and 5 bases had no gene match. The CDR3 is CASTRGQTYEQYF. The CDR3 DNA follows: TGTGCCAGCACTAGGGGACAGACCTACGAGCAGTACTTC.

V usage is TRBV5-1 and J usage is TRBJ2-5; 7 bases are a match to TRBD2. The J segment lost 4 bases and the V segment lost 3 bases, leaving 9 bases of the junction unmatched. The CDR3 is 15 amino acids. The germline V gene encodes CDR1 SGHRS and CDR2 YFSETQ. CDR3 region: CASSSGSSGGETQYF. In DNA, the CDR3 is TGCGCCAGCAGCTCCGGGTCCTCGGGGGGAGAGACCCAGTACTTC.

The chain combines TRBV5-6 with TRBJ1-1; D gene unclear. The CDR3 totals 14 residues. Germline assignment: CDR1 SGHDT and CDR2 YYEEEE. The V and J ends lost 2 bases and 6 bases respectively, with 14 bases between them. CDR3 region: CASSFSSGVAEAFF. DNA for the CDR3: TGTGCCAGCAGCTTTTCTTCAGGCGTTGCTGAAGCTTTCTTT. The full variable domain, in which reference TRBV5-6 and TRBJ1-1 provide the parts outside the CDR3, is DAGVTQSPTHLIKTRGQQVTLRCSPKSGHDTVSWYQQALGQGPQFIFQYYEEEERQRGNFPDRFSGHQFPNYSSELNVNALLLGDSALYLCASSFSSGVAEAFFGQGTRLTVV.

CDR3 nucleotides: TGTGCCAGCAGTTACTCGATTAGCGCCGGCACAGATACGCAGTATTTT. It is translated as CASSYSISAGTDTQYF. The chain recombines TRBV6-5 with TRBJ2-3; possibly TRBD2 for D (5 bases). CDR3 size: 16 residues. Between the trimmed V and J ends, which lost 0 bases and 1 base, there was a span of 11 bases. Germline CDR1 reads MNHEY; CDR2 reads SVGAGI.

This clone was observed once. J is TRBJ2-7 and V is TRBV7-9; D is possibly TRBD1 (6 bases). The CDR3 runs 13 residues. CDR1 and CDR2 (germline): SEHNR, FQNEAQ (reference sequence). Trimming pared 5 bases from V and 1 base from J, leaving 9 bases between. The CDR3 DNA follows: TGTGCCAGCAGCCCCAGGGGTTCCTACGAGCAGTACTTC. Encoded protein: CASSPRGSYEQYF.

This chain uses TRBV6-6 with TRBJ2-3; the D is unclear. The CDR3 has 12 amino acids. CDR1 and CDR2 (germline): MNHNY, SVGAGI (reference sequence). V lost 4 bases to trimming and J lost 2 bases, with 4 bases between them. The CDR3 sequence is CASSSFTDTQYF. As DNA, the CDR3 is TGTGCCAGCAGTTCTTTCACAGATACGCAGTATTTT.

The rearrangement joins TRBV6-5 to TRBJ2-5; D uncertain. CDR1 and CDR2 from the germline V gene are MNHEY and SVGAGI. The CDR3 is 13 residues long. Deletions cut 3 bases from V and 2 bases from J, with 7 bases between. The CDR3 reads CASSYLPQETQYF. CDR3 bases: TGTGCCAGCAGTTATCTTCCTCAAGAGACCCAGTACTTC.

This clone is judged medium-sized. The sample contains more than one DNA sequence encoding this CDR3. The chain combines TRBV28 with TRBJ2-3; D remains unclear. Trimming cost V 3 bases and J 0 bases, with 7 bases left between them. The CDR3 covers 14 residues. Per the germline V gene, CDR1 is MDHEN and CDR2 is SYDVKM. CDR3 amino acids: CASSFLESTDTQYF. The CDR3 DNA reads as TGTGCCAGCAGTTTTTTAGAGAGCACAGATACGCAGTATTTT.